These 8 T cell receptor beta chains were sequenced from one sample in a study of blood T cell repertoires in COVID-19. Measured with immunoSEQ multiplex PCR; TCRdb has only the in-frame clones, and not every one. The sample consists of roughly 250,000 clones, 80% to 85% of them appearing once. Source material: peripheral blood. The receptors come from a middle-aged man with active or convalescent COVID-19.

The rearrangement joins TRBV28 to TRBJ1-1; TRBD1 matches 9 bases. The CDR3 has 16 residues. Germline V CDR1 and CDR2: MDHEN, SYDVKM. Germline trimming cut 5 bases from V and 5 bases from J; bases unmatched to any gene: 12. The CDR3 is CASSPPSGQGATEAFF. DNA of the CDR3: TGTGCCAGCAGTCCACCTTCGGGACAGGGAGCGACTGAAGCTTTCTTT.

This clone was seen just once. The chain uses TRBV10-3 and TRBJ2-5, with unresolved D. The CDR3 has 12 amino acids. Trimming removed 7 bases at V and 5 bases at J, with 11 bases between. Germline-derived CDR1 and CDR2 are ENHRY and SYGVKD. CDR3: CAIIPGDETQYF. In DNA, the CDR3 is TGTGCCATCATTCCGGGTGACGAGACCCAGTACTTC.

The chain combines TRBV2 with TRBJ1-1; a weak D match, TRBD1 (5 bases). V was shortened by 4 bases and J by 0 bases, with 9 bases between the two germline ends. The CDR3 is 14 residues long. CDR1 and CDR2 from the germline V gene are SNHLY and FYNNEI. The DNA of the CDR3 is TGTGCCAGCAGTGTTGGACACCTGAACACTGAAGCTTTCTTT. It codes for CASSVGHLNTEAFF. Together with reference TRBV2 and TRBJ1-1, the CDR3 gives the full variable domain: EPEVTQTPSHQVTQMGQEVILRCVPISNHLYFYWYRQILGQKVEFLVSFYNNEISEKSEIFDDQFSVERPDGSNFTLKIRSTKLEDSAMYFCASSVGHLNTEAFFGQGTRLTVV.

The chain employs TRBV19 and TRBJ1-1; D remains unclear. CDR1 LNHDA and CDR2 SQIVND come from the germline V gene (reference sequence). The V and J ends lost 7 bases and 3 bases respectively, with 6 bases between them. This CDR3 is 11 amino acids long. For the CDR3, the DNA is TGTGCCAGTACAGGTTACACTGAAGCTTTCTTT. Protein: CASTGYTEAFF.

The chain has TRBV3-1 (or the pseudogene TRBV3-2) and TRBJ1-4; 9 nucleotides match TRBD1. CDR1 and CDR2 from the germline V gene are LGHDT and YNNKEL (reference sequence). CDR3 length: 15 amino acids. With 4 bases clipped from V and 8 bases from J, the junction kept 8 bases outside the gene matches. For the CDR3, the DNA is TGTGCCAGCAGCCTCCCGGGACAGGGAGGGGAAAAACTGTTTTTT. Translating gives CASSLPGQGGEKLFF.

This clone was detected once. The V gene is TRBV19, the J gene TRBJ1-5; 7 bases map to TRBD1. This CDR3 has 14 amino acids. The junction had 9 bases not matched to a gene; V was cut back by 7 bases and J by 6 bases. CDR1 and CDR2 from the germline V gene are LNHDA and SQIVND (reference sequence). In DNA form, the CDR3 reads TGTGCCAGTAACACTGACAGGGTCACTCAGCCCCAGCATTTT. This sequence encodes CASNTDRVTQPQHF.

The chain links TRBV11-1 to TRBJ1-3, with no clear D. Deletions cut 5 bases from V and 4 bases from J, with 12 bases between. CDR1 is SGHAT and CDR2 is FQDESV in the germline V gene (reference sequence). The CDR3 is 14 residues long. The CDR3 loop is CASSPGLSGNTIYF. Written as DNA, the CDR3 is TGTGCCAGCAGCCCCGGACTTTCCGGAAACACCATATATTTT. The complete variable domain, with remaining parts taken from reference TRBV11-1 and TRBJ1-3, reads EAEVAQSPRYKITEKSQAVAFWCDPISGHATLYWYRQILGQGPELLVQFQDESVVDDSQLPKDRFSAERLKGVDSTLKIQPAELGDSAMYLCASSPGLSGNTIYFGEGSWLTVV.

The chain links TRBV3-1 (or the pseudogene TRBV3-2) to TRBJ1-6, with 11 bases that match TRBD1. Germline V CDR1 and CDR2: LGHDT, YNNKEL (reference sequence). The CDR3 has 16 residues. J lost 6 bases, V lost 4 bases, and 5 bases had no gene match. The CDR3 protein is CASSRGTGGTNSPLHF. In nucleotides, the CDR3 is TGTGCCAGCAGCCGCGGGACAGGGGGAACTAATTCACCCCTCCACTTT.